This entry features one TCR beta chain sequence. Measured with immunoSEQ multiplex PCR; TCRdb has only the in-frame clones, and not every one. The sample yields 85,000 to 100,000 clones, 85% to 95% seen once. The sample belongs to a study of OX40 agonist ivuxolimab in advanced cancers. CDR3 length equals 14 residues. Germline V CDR1 and CDR2: SGHKS, YYEKEE (reference sequence). The V gene lost 3 bases and the J gene lost 8 bases, with 14 bases spanning the gap. The TCR was taken from an adult with an advanced solid tumor such as melanoma, head and neck, liver or kidney cancer. The chain couples TRBV5-5 to TRBJ1-4, with D tentatively TRBD1 (5 bases). The sequencing here drew on CD4+ or CD8+ T cells sorted from blood, taken in a trial of the OX40 agonist ivuxolimab. CDR3 sequence reads: CASSSAEAGEKLFF. CDR3 in DNA: TGTGCCAGCAGCTCGGCTGAGGCAGGGGAAAAACTGTTTTTT.